These 21 T cell receptor beta chains were sequenced from one sample in a study of blood T cell repertoires in COVID-19. Method: immunoSEQ multiplex PCR; TCRdb's copy keeps in-frame clones and lacks some. The table lists around 230,000 clones, approximately 86% of them singletons. The source material was PBMCs or T cells enriched from blood (not recorded which). The origin of the receptors is a woman between 35 and 50 years old with acute COVID-19.

This chain uses TRBV18 with TRBJ2-3; 7 nucleotides line up with TRBD2. CDR1 is KGHSH and CDR2 is LQKENI in the germline V gene. V was clipped by 3 bases and J by 5 bases; unmatched bases: 11. The CDR3 has 16 amino acids. The CDR3 bases are TGTGCCAGCTCACCGCCCACGGGAGGCAGACTAGATACGCAGTATTTT. Protein sequence: CASSPPTGGRLDTQYF.

This clone was seen more than once but under ten times. The V gene is TRBV21-1, the J gene TRBJ1-3; TRBD1, as called in the table, went unchecked against the DNA. TRBV21-1 is labeled a pseudogene. The CDR3 is made up of 17 amino acids. CDR3 nucleotide sequence: TGTGCCAGCAGCAAAGATTGGACAGCATGCTCTGGAAACACCATATATTTT. It yields the protein CASSKDWTACSGNTIYF.

V usage is TRBV5-1 and J usage is TRBJ1-1; D not resolved. The CDR3 runs 14 residues. Germline V gives CDR1 SGHRS, CDR2 YFSETQ. The ends were cut back, 0 bases at V and 4 bases at J, with 10 bases in the middle. The CDR3: CASSLVMGSTEAFF. The DNA of the CDR3 is TGCGCCAGCAGCTTGGTTATGGGGAGCACTGAAGCTTTCTTT.

The chain combines TRBV27 with TRBJ1-4; 8 bases are shared with TRBD1. Germline assignment: CDR1 MNHEY and CDR2 SMNVEV (reference sequence). The junction had 5 bases not matched to a gene; V was cut back by 5 bases and J by 3 bases. The CDR3 is 15 residues long. CDR3 region: CASSQGQESNEKLFF. CDR3 nucleotide sequence: TGTGCCAGCAGTCAGGGACAGGAATCTAATGAAAAACTGTTTTTT.

The chain employs TRBV4-2 and TRBJ1-1, with TRBD1 identical over 8 bases. V lost 5 bases, J lost 7 bases, and 9 bases stayed unmatched. The length of the CDR3 is 14 residues. CDR1 LGHNA and CDR2 YNFKEQ come from the germline V gene. This CDR3 reads CASSLDRELGEAFF. CDR3 nucleotide sequence: TGTGCCAGCAGCTTGGACAGGGAACTAGGTGAAGCTTTCTTT.

This chain links TRBV9 with TRBJ1-6; 7 bases fit TRBD1. Germline CDR1 and CDR2: SGDLS and YYNGEE. The CDR3 length is 15 residues. V lost 1 base and J lost 6; bases outside the gene matches: 4. CDR3 in amino acids: CASSVSGTANSPLHF. DNA for the CDR3: TGTGCCAGCAGCGTATCCGGGACAGCTAATTCACCCCTCCACTTT.

There are a few counts of this clone. The chain couples TRBV10-3 to TRBJ1-6, with TRBD1 matching over 8 bases. Germline values: CDR1 ENHRY, CDR2 SYGVKD. Trimming removed 10 bases from V and 6 bases from J; junction bases left unmatched: 5. The length of the CDR3 is 13 residues. Written as DNA, the CDR3 is TGTGCCACGACAACAGGGGGTAATTCACCCCTCCACTTT. Its translation is CATTTGGNSPLHF.

V and J are TRBV5-4 and TRBJ1-2; unclear D gene. The CDR3 contains 17 residues. Germline loops: CDR1 SGHNT, CDR2 YYREEE (reference sequence). V lost 0 bases, J lost 4 bases, and 19 bases lay in between. In nucleotides, the CDR3 is TGTGCCAGCAGCTTGGAGCCAAGGAGACGGTTTCTCTATGGCTACACCTTC. This sequence encodes CASSLEPRRRFLYGYTF.

The chain recombines TRBV10-2 with TRBJ2-3; TRBD1 matches at 10 bases. The germline V gene encodes CDR1 WSHSY and CDR2 SAAADI. After removal of 4 bases from V and 2 bases from J, the junction contained 9 bases not matched to a gene. This CDR3 region has 17 residues. The CDR3 sequence: CASSVVPGTGDTDTQYF. CDR3 nucleotide sequence: TGCGCCAGCAGTGTGGTCCCCGGGACAGGGGACACAGATACGCAGTATTTT.

The chain joins TRBV6-5 to TRBJ2-7; 9 positions agree with TRBD1. V dropped 4 bases and J dropped 5; count of bases not matched to a gene: 6. Germline V lookup: CDR1 MNHEY, CDR2 SVGAGI. This CDR3 spans 14 amino acids. The chain's CDR3 is CASSSGTGRHEQYF. In DNA, the CDR3 is TGTGCCAGCAGTTCCGGGACAGGGAGGCACGAGCAGTACTTC.

This chain links TRBV7-8 with TRBJ1-6; D gene ambiguous. The germline gives CDR1 SGHVS, CDR2 FQNEAQ. The CDR3 covers 15 residues. Deletions cut 3 bases from V and 0 bases from J, with 6 bases between. CDR3 sequence: CASSLMSSYNSPLHF. DNA of the CDR3: TGTGCCAGCAGCTTGATGAGCTCCTATAATTCACCCCTCCACTTT.

This chain connects TRBV15 to TRBJ2-7; 9 bases are shared with TRBD2. J lost 4 bases, V lost 0 bases, and 7 bases had no gene match. Germline V gene data show CDR1 as LNHNV and CDR2 as YYDKDF (reference sequence). The CDR3 extends over 16 amino acids. This chain's CDR3 is CATSRDLGLAGYEQYF. The CDR3, as DNA: TGTGCCACCAGCAGAGATCTCGGGCTAGCGGGATACGAGCAGTACTTC.

The J gene is TRBJ1-1, the V gene TRBV19; D call uncertain. The CDR3 length is 15 residues. Trimming pared 4 bases from V and 2 bases from J, leaving 14 bases between. Looked up from germline, CDR1 is LNHDA and CDR2 is SQIVND (reference sequence). This CDR3 reads CASSTRPNRNTEAFF. CDR3 DNA sequence: TGTGCCAGTAGTACCCGACCAAACAGAAACACTGAAGCTTTCTTT. The complete variable domain, with remaining parts taken from reference TRBV19 and TRBJ1-1, reads DGGITQSPKYLFRKEGQNVTLSCEQNLNHDAMYWYRQDPGQGLRLIYYSQIVNDFQKGDIAEGYSVSREKKESFPLTVTSAQKNPTAFYLCASSTRPNRNTEAFFGQGTRLTVV.

J is TRBJ2-7 and V is TRBV4-1; D unresolved. Trimming shortened V by 2 bases and J by 3 bases, and 20 bases separated the two germline ends. The CDR3 has 17 amino acids. Per the germline V gene, CDR1 is MGHRA and CDR2 is YSYEKL. CDR3 residues: CASSQRGEGFFNYEQYF. In DNA, the CDR3 is TGCGCCAGCAGCCAACGTGGAGAAGGATTTTTTAACTACGAGCAGTACTTC.

In nucleotides, the CDR3 is TGCACCAGCAGCACACAGCTGGACAGGGGGAATGAGCAGTTCTTC. Its translation: CTSSTQLDRGNEQFF. The chain combines TRBV1 with TRBJ2-1; the DNA was not compared with TRBD1, the D call given in the table. TRBV1 corresponds to a pseudogene. This CDR3 is built from 15 residues.

The genes are TRBV29-1 and TRBJ2-7, with 8 bases aligning to TRBD1. Germline values: CDR1 SQVTM, CDR2 ANQGSEA. This CDR3 is built from 14 residues. The J segment lost 1 base and the V segment lost 6 bases, leaving 8 bases of the junction unmatched. The CDR3 loop is CSVTSTGESYEQYF. DNA for the CDR3: TGCAGCGTCACATCGACAGGGGAGTCCTACGAGCAGTACTTC.

The V call is TRBV7-3, the J call TRBJ2-6, with D possibly being TRBD2 (5 bases). V lost 5 bases, J lost 6 bases, and 5 bases lay in between. Germline assignment: CDR1 SGHTA and CDR2 FQGTGA. This CDR3 has 12 residues. CDR3 coding DNA: TGTGCCAGCAGCCTAGCGGCCAACGTCCTGACTTTC. Its protein is CASSLAANVLTF.

The gene calls are TRBV6-5 and TRBJ2-7; D gene uncertain. V lost 2 bases and J lost 2, with 16 bases in between. This CDR3 is built from 16 residues. Germline CDR1 is MNHEY and CDR2 is SVGAGI. CDR3 bases: TGTGCCAGCAGTTACCGTCAATTCGGGTGGACCTACGAGCAGTACTTC. It is translated as CASSYRQFGWTYEQYF.

The chain uses TRBV2 and TRBJ2-3, with TRBD2 identical over 11 bases. Germline trimming cut 5 bases from V and 1 base from J; bases unmatched to any gene: 2. The CDR3 is 15 residues long. Germline V CDR1 and CDR2: SNHLY, FYNNEI. The CDR3 spells CASSQLAGGTDTQYF. As DNA, the CDR3 is TGTGCCAGCAGTCAACTAGCGGGAGGCACAGATACGCAGTATTTT. The variable domain in full, completed from reference TRBV2 and TRBJ2-3, reads EPEVTQTPSHQVTQMGQEVILRCVPISNHLYFYWYRQILGQKVEFLVSFYNNEISEKSEIFDDQFSVERPDGSNFTLKIRSTKLEDSAMYFCASSQLAGGTDTQYFGPGTRLTVL.

J is TRBJ2-1 and V is TRBV4-1, with TRBD2 as a possible D gene (5 bases). V was clipped by 1 base and J by 3 bases, with 7 bases between them. Germline V gene lookup returns CDR1 MGHRA and CDR2 YSYEKL. CDR3 size: 14 residues. The CDR3 spells CASSQGRDYNEQFF. DNA for the CDR3: TGCGCCAGCAGCCAAGGTCGGGACTACAATGAGCAGTTCTTC.

The V and J genes are TRBV5-1 and TRBJ2-2, with D tentatively TRBD2 (5 bases). The V end lost 4 bases, the J end lost 3 bases, and 16 bases lay between the germline ends. This CDR3 has 16 residues. CDR1 and CDR2 (germline): SGHRS, YFSETQ. The CDR3 sequence: CASSPSPGRDTGELFF. In nucleotides, the CDR3 is TGCGCCAGCAGCCCCAGCCCGGGAAGGGACACCGGGGAGCTGTTTTTT. The complete variable domain, with remaining parts taken from reference TRBV5-1 and TRBJ2-2, reads KAGVTQTPRYLIKTRGQQVTLSCSPISGHRSVSWYQQTPGQGLQFLFEYFSETQRNKGNFPGRFSGRQFSNSRSEMNVSTLELGDSALYLCASSPSPGRDTGELFFGEGSRLTVL.